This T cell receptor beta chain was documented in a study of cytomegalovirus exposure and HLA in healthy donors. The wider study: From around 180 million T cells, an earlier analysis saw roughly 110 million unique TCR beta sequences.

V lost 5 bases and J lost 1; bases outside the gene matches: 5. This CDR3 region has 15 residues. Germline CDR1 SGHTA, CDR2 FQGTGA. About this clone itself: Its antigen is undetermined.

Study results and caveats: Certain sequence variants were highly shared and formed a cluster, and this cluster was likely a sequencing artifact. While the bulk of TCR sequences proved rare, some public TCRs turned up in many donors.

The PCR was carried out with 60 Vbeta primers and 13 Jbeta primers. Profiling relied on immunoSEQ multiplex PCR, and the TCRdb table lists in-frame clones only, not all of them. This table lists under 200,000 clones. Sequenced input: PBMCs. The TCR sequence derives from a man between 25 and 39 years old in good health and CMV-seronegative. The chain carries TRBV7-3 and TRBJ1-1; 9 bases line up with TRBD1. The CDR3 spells CASSLQGAWNTEAFF. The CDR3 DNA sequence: TGTGCCAGCAGCCTACAGGGGGCTTGGAACACTGAAGCTTTCTTT.